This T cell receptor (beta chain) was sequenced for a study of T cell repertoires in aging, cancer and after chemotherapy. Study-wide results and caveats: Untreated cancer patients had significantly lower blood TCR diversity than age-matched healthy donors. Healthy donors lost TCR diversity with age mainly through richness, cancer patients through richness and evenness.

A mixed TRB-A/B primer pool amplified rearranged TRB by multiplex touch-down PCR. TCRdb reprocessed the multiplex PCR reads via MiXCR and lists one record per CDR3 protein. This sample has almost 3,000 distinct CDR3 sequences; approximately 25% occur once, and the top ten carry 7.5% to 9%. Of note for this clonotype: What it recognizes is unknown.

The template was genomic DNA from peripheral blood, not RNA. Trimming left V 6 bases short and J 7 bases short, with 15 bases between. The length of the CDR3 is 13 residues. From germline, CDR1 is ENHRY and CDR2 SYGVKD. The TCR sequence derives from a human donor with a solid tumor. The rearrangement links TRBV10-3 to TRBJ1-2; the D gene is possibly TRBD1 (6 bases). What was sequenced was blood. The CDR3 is CAISMQGHSGYTF. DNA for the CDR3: TGTGCCATCAGCATGCAGGGACACTCTGGCTACACCTTC.